These T cell receptor beta chains were read from a single sample in a study of human T cells and chemical hapten exposure. MiXCR was run by TCRdb on the RACE reads, yielding one entry per CDR3 protein. The table records about 110,000 distinct CDR3 sequences, roughly a tenth of them present only once. The source material was whole blood, sampled in connection with sensitization to the hapten diphenylcyclopropenone (DPC). Source of these receptors: a woman aged 35 to 49 with alopecia areata. Some clones in this sample may be carry-over from other donors' samples. CDR3s include the opening cysteine and the closing phenylalanine or tryptophan. The D gene is left open where the match is weak. Only some rows state a clone size, as once, few, many or a class for expanded clones.

J	length	size	V	D	DNA	CDR3
TRBJ2-2	15	many	TRBV6-2/TRBV6-3	NA	TGTGCCAGCAGACGCCCCCGGACGACGGCCGGGGAGCTGTTTTTT	CASRRPRTTAGELFF
TRBJ1-2	14	many	TRBV7-6	NA	TGTGCCAGCAGCTCCGGACAGAGTAACTATGGCTACACCTTC	CASSSGQSNYGYTF
TRBJ2-2	14	NA	TRBV28	NA	TGTGCCACCCGGACAGTTTCGAACACCGGGGAGCTGTTTTTT	CATRTVSNTGELFF
TRBJ1-3	16	few	TRBV20-1	TRBD1	TGCAGTGCGGGACAGCTGAATGCTATCCCTGGAAACACCATATATTTT	CSAGQLNAIPGNTIYF
TRBJ1-1	12	many	TRBV29-1	NA	TGCAGCGTTCCCACAGTGGACACTGAAGCTTTCTTT	CSVPTVDTEAFF
TRBJ2-7	15	NA	TRBV10-3	NA	TGTGCCATCAGTGGAACCGGGACGGAGCTACTGGAGCAGTACTTC	CAISGTGTELLEQYF
TRBJ2-3	15	NA	TRBV12-3/TRBV12-4	NA	TGTGCCAGCAGTTTGGGCAGGGGGGCCACAGATACGCAGTATTTT	CASSLGRGATDTQYF
TRBJ2-3	14	few	TRBV7-6	NA	TGTGCCAGCAGCTTATGGGAGACCACAGATACGCAGTATTTT	CASSLWETTDTQYF
TRBJ2-7	15	many	TRBV14	TRBD1	TGTGCCAGCAGCATTCCCGGGACAGGGGATTCCGAGCAGTACTTC	CASSIPGTGDSEQYF
TRBJ1-1	14	many	TRBV10-3	TRBD1	TGTGCCATCAGTCCCGGACAGGCCGACACTGAAGCTTTCTTT	CAISPGQADTEAFF
TRBJ1-2	15	NA	TRBV2	NA	TGTGCCAGCAAGCGGCAGGAAATAGAATGGTATGGCTACACCTTC	CASKRQEIEWYGYTF
TRBJ2-5	14	NA	TRBV20-1	NA	TGCAGTGCTAGGGGGCCAACAGGCCAAGAGACCCAGTACTTC	CSARGPTGQETQYF
TRBJ1-1	16	many	TRBV27	NA	TGTGCCAGCAGTCCGGGTGCGGGGGGGGCGAACACTGAAGCTTTCTTT	CASSPGAGGANTEAFF
TRBJ2-5	13	NA	TRBV5-1	NA	TGCGCCAGCAGCTGGAGCGGAGAAGAGACCCAGTACTTC	CASSWSGEETQYF
TRBJ2-4	13	NA	TRBV12-3/TRBV12-4	NA	TGTGCCAGCACTCCTGGGGGGCGGAACATTCAGTACTTC	CASTPGGRNIQYF
TRBJ2-5	15	few	TRBV2	TRBD1	TGTGCCAGCAGAGGGACAGGCAGCACCGGGGAGACCCAGTACTTC	CASRGTGSTGETQYF
TRBJ2-1	15	many	TRBV29-1	NA	TGCAGCGTGGTCCCAGGGACCTCCGGCTACAATGAGCAGTTCTTC	CSVVPGTSGYNEQFF
TRBJ1-2	14	NA	TRBV5-1	NA	TGCGCCAGCAGCCCGGACGGAGCTAACTATGGCTACACCTTC	CASSPDGANYGYTF